What follows are 24 T cell receptor beta chains derived from one specimen sequenced in a study of cytomegalovirus exposure and HLA in healthy donors. Both 60 Vbeta primers and 13 Jbeta primers went into the PCR. Assay: immunoSEQ multiplex PCR; the TCRdb copy retains only in-frame clones and omits some. The table records 170,000 or so clones, 75% to 90% of them present only once. Sequencing used PBMCs. All receptors derive from a man aged 45-60 years in good health and CMV-seronegative.

The rearrangement joins TRBV11-2 to TRBJ1-2; a possible D gene is TRBD1 (6 bases). The length of the CDR3 is 13 residues. Trimming took off 5 bases at V and 4 bases at J, with 11 bases between the two ends. Germline CDR1 reads SGHAT; CDR2 reads FQNNGV. CDR3 in amino acids: CASSPRQAYGYTF. The CDR3 nucleotides are TGTGCCAGCAGCCCTCGACAGGCCTATGGCTACACCTTC. The variable domain in full, completed from reference TRBV11-2 and TRBJ1-2, reads EAGVAQSPRYKIIEKRQSVAFWCNPISGHATLYWYQQILGQGPKLLIQFQNNGVVDDSQLPKDRFSAERLKGVDSTLKIQPAKLEDSAVYLCASSPRQAYGYTFGSGTRLTVV.

The rearrangement joins TRBV6-5 to TRBJ1-6; 8 bases match TRBD1. The CDR3 sequence is 15 residues long. The germline gives CDR1 MNHEY, CDR2 SVGAGI. The V and J ends lost 2 bases and 10 bases, in that order; junction bases with no gene match: 7. CDR3 in DNA: TGTGCCAGCAGTTACATGTCAGGGGGCAGATCACCCCTCCACTTT. It yields the protein CASSYMSGGRSPLHF.

This clone was counted ten times or more. The V and J genes are TRBV7-9 and TRBJ1-2; tentative D call: TRBD1 (5 bases). Germline values: CDR1 SEHNR, CDR2 FQNEAQ (reference sequence). The V gene lost 5 bases and the J gene lost 3 bases, with 16 bases spanning the gap. CDR3 size: 15 residues. For the CDR3, the DNA is TGTGCCAGCAGCCCTTCAGGAGGGGCCTACTATGGCTACACCTTC. This encodes CASSPSGGAYYGYTF.

This chain connects TRBV10-3 to TRBJ1-5; no reliable D call. Trimming cost V 6 bases and J 3 bases, with 12 bases left between them. The CDR3 spans 14 residues. Germline values: CDR1 ENHRY, CDR2 SYGVKD. CDR3 bases: TGTGCCATCAGGTTGGACGGACTCAATCAGCCCCAGCATTTT. Translation: CAIRLDGLNQPQHF.

This chain joins TRBV28 and TRBJ2-2; 7 bases align to TRBD1. The CDR3 sequence is 15 residues long. CDR1 and CDR2 (germline): MDHEN, SYDVKM. V shed 3 bases and J 4 bases; nucleotides not matched to a gene: 5. The CDR3 spells CASSLTGQSTGELFF. The CDR3 region has the DNA TGTGCCAGCAGTTTGACAGGGCAGTCCACCGGGGAGCTGTTTTTT.

The chain joins TRBV4-3 to TRBJ2-3; no definite D call. CDR1 LGHNA and CDR2 YSLEER come from the germline V gene. The V end was cut by 0 bases, the J end by 0 bases, with 13 bases between. CDR3 length: 17 residues. The CDR3 sequence: CASSQERFRVSTDTQYF. In nucleotides, the CDR3 is TGCGCCAGCAGCCAAGAGAGGTTTCGCGTTAGCACAGATACGCAGTATTTT.

The J gene is TRBJ2-5, the V gene TRBV28; 8 nucleotides match TRBD2. The length of the CDR3 is 15 residues. J gave up 2 bases and V 3 bases, and 5 bases lay outside the gene matches. CDR1 MDHEN and CDR2 SYDVKM come from the germline V gene. CDR3 protein: CASSFRGGGQETQYF. The CDR3 nucleotides are TGTGCCAGCAGTTTCCGGGGGGGAGGGCAAGAGACCCAGTACTTC.

The genes are TRBV18 and TRBJ2-7; 12 bases are shared with TRBD2. The CDR3 extends over 15 amino acids. The V and J ends lost 3 bases and 4 bases, in that order; junction bases with no gene match: 4. Germline assignment: CDR1 KGHSH and CDR2 LQKENI. DNA for the CDR3: TGTGCCAGCTCACCTCTACTAGCGGGAGGTTACGAGCAGTACTTC. This gives the protein CASSPLLAGGYEQYF.

The chain recombines TRBV5-4 with TRBJ2-5; TRBD2 matches at 10 bases. The end of the DNA is better explained by TRBJ2-7, so the J call may be wrong. CDR1 and CDR2 from the germline V gene are SGHNT and YYREEE (reference sequence). The CDR3 sequence is 14 residues long. CDR3 bases: TGTGCCAGCAGCCAGCGGGGGGGCCCCTACGAGCAGTACTTC. Translation: CASSQRGGPYEQYF.

The CDR3 DNA reads TGTGCCAGCAGCTTATTAACAGGGCAAATCTACGAGCAGTACTTC. Its translation is CASSLLTGQIYEQYF. The gene calls are TRBV7-9 and TRBJ2-7; TRBD1 is a possible D gene (6 bases). Looked up from germline, CDR1 is SEHNR and CDR2 is FQNEAQ (reference sequence). The CDR3 sequence is 15 residues long. V dropped 2 bases and J dropped 3 bases, with 14 bases sitting between them. Drawing the rest from reference TRBV7-9 and TRBJ2-7, the complete variable domain is DTGVSQNPRHKITKRGQNVTFRCDPISEHNRLYWYRQTLGQGPEFLTYFQNEAQLEKSRLLSDRFSAERPKGSFSTLEIQRTEQGDSAMYLCASSLLTGQIYEQYFGPGTRLTVT.

The chain is built from TRBV4-1 and TRBJ2-1; D is possibly TRBD1 (8 bases). Germline V lookup: CDR1 MGHRA, CDR2 YSYEKL. Trimming took 4 bases from V and 2 from J, leaving 12 bases between them. The CDR3 totals 15 residues. The CDR3 spells CASSPQGGTYNEQFF. CDR3 in DNA: TGCGCCAGCAGCCCACAGGGGGGGACCTACAATGAGCAGTTCTTC.

The count of this clone is one. This chain uses TRBV19 with TRBJ2-6; no definite D call. CDR3 length: 14 residues. Germline lookup yields CDR1 LNHDA and CDR2 SQIVND (reference sequence). V lost 5 bases and J 0 bases, leaving 5 bases between the germline ends. The DNA for the CDR3 is TGTGCCAGTAGTCAACTCTCTGGGGCCAACGTCCTGACTTTC. Its translation: CASSQLSGANVLTF.

This clone was found a few times. V usage is TRBV7-9 and J usage is TRBJ1-5; possible D gene TRBD1, 5 bases. From germline, CDR1 is SEHNR and CDR2 FQNEAQ (reference sequence). V lost 1 base, J lost 3 bases, and 13 bases lay in between. This CDR3 has 16 amino acids. The CDR3 reads CASSLGSGMINQPQHF. The CDR3 DNA follows: TGTGCCAGCAGCTTAGGTTCAGGGATGATCAATCAGCCCCAGCATTTT.

V is TRBV19 and J is TRBJ2-1; 8 nucleotides align to TRBD1. This CDR3 is built from 14 residues. Trimming took 6 bases from V and 6 from J; bases not matched to a gene: 7. Per the germline V gene, CDR1 is LNHDA and CDR2 is SQIVND (reference sequence). The CDR3 DNA reads TGTGCCAGTAGACCGACAGGGGCCCCCAATGAGCAGTTCTTC. Translating gives CASRPTGAPNEQFF.

CDR3 in DNA: TGTGCCAGCAAAGAACCGGGACAGCTAAATGAAAAACTGTTTTTT. It yields the protein CASKEPGQLNEKLFF. The chain couples TRBV6-1 to TRBJ1-4; 7 bases map to TRBD1. Germline CDR1 MNHNS, CDR2 SASEGT. This CDR3 region has 15 residues. Unmatched junction bases numbered 10, after V lost 7 bases and J lost 5 bases.

The table lists this clone with a count of one. The rearrangement links TRBV14 to TRBJ2-1, with 8 bases lining up with TRBD1. The CDR3 totals 15 residues. The germline V gene has CDR1 SGHDN and CDR2 FVKESK. Trimming took 0 bases from V and 2 from J; bases not matched to a gene: 0. The CDR3 protein is CASSQEQGAYNEQFF. The DNA of the CDR3 is TGTGCCAGCAGCCAAGAACAGGGGGCCTACAATGAGCAGTTCTTC.

This clone has just one count. The chain has TRBV4-2 and TRBJ1-1; 8 nucleotides line up with TRBD1. The CDR3 consists of 16 residues. V dropped 3 bases and J dropped 5; count of bases not matched to a gene: 11. The germline V gene has CDR1 LGHNA and CDR2 YNFKEQ. The CDR3: CASSHEPGTGLTEAFF. The CDR3 bases are TGTGCCAGCAGCCATGAACCCGGGACAGGCCTGACTGAAGCTTTCTTT.

The gene calls are TRBV7-9 and TRBJ2-3, with unresolved D. The CDR3 runs to 14 residues. Germline V gives CDR1 SEHNR, CDR2 FQNEAQ (reference sequence). Trimming left V 5 bases short and J 2 bases short, with 11 bases between. The CDR3 protein is CASSRLKPTDTQYF. The CDR3 coding sequence is TGTGCCAGCAGCCGACTCAAGCCCACAGATACGCAGTATTTT.

J is TRBJ2-3 and V is TRBV5-4; D may be TRBD2 (6 bases). Germline values: CDR1 SGHNT, CDR2 YYREEE (reference sequence). CDR3 size: 16 residues. Trimming shortened V by 4 bases and J by 5 bases, and 20 bases separated the two germline ends. CDR3 amino acids: CASSPSGERVLDTQYF. Written as DNA, the CDR3 is TGTGCCAGCAGCCCGTCCGGGGAGCGGGTACTAGATACGCAGTATTTT.

V usage is TRBV9 and J usage is TRBJ2-3; D not resolved. From germline, CDR1 is SGDLS and CDR2 YYNGEE. The CDR3 spans 15 residues. Between the trimmed V and J ends, which lost 4 bases and 2 bases, there was a span of 14 bases. CDR3 loop: CASSPHDIPTDTQYF. In nucleotides, the CDR3 is TGTGCCAGCAGCCCTCATGACATTCCCACAGATACGCAGTATTTT.

J is TRBJ1-5 and V is TRBV4-2; the D gene is possibly TRBD1 (5 bases). CDR3 size: 15 residues. Germline CDR1 reads LGHNA; CDR2 reads YNFKEQ. The germline V and J ends were trimmed by 9 bases and 5 bases, with 20 bases remaining between them. DNA of the CDR3: TGTGCCAGTTCCCGAGTGGGGGGTAATGATCAGCCCCAGCATTTT. Its protein product is CASSRVGGNDQPQHF.

This chain uses TRBV11-2 with TRBJ2-5; weak D call: TRBD1 (6 bases). Germline V lookup: CDR1 SGHAT, CDR2 FQNNGV. Trimming pared 2 bases from V and 7 bases from J, leaving 29 bases between. This CDR3 spans 19 amino acids. The CDR3 nucleotides read TGTGCCAGCAGCTTAAGGGGACCGTCCAGGGGACGCGCTTTCGGGACCCAGTACTTC. It codes for CASSLRGPSRGRAFGTQYF.

The rearrangement joins TRBV7-2 to TRBJ1-4, with D unclear. Germline assignment: CDR1 SGHTA and CDR2 FQGNSA. This CDR3 has 16 residues. The V gene lost 2 bases and the J gene lost 7 bases, with 17 bases spanning the gap. CDR3 protein: CASSLSVVGAGEKLFF. The CDR3 DNA reads TGTGCCAGCAGCTTATCAGTTGTGGGAGCTGGTGAAAAACTGTTTTTT.

Here the CDR3 reads CASSRRGGPDTQYF. The CDR3 DNA is TGCGCCAGCAGCCGCCGGGGGGGGCCAGATACGCAGTATTTT. The chain recombines TRBV4-1 with TRBJ2-3; TRBD2 matches 8 bases. The CDR3 runs 14 residues. After removal of 4 bases from V and 4 bases from J, the junction contained 4 bases not matched to a gene. Germline V gene lookup returns CDR1 MGHRA and CDR2 YSYEKL.